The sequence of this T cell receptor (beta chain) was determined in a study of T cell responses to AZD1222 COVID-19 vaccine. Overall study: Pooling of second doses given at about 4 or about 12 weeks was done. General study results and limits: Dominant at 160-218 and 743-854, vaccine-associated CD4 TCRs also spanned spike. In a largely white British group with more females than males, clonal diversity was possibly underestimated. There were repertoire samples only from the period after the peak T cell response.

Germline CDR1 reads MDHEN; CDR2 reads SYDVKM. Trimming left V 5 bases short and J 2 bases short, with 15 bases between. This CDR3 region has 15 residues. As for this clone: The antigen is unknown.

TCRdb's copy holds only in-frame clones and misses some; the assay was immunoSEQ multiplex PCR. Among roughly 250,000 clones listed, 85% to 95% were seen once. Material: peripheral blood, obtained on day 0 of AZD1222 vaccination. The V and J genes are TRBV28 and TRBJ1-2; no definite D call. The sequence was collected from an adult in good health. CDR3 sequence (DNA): TGTGCCAGCAGTCCCCCAGCGGCCGGCAACTATGGCTACACCTTC. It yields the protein CASSPPAAGNYGYTF.